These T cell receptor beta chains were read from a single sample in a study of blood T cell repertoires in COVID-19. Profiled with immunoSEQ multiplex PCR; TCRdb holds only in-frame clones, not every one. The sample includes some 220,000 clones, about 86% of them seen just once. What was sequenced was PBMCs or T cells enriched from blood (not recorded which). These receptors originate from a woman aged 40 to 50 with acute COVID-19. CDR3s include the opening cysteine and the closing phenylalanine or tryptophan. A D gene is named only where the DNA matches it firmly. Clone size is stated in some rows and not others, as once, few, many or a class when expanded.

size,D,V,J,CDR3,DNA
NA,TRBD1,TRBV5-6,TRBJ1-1,CASSKRTGGWYTEAFF,TGTGCCAGCAGCAAACGAACAGGGGGCTGGTACACTGAAGCTTTCTTT
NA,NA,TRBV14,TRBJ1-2,CASSQDLPPGNYGYTF,TGTGCCAGCAGCCAAGATCTCCCACCAGGGAACTATGGCTACACCTTC
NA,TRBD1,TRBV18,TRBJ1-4,CASSNRDRSKKLFF,TGTGCCAGCTCAAACCGGGACAGGTCAAAAAAACTGTTTTTT
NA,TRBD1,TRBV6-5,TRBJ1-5,CASRDRGSQPQHF,TGTGCCAGCAGGGACAGGGGCTCTCAGCCCCAGCATTTT
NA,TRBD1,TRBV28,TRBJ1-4,CASSPYHSSGTGYEKLFF,TGTGCCAGCAGTCCCTACCATTCCTCCGGGACAGGGTACGAAAAACTGTTTTTT
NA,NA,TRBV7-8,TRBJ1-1,CASSPSGRGLVTEAFF,TGTGCCAGCAGCCCCTCGGGCAGAGGGTTGGTCACTGAAGCTTTCTTT
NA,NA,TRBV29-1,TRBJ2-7,CSVGQGSYEQYF,TGCAGCGTTGGCCAGGGCTCCTACGAGCAGTACTTC
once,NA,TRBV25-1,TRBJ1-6,CASSEWGGGGNSPLHF,TGTGCCAGCAGTGAATGGGGAGGGGGAGGCAATTCACCCCTCCACTTT
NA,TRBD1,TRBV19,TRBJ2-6,CASTDRGRANVLTF,TGTGCCAGTACCGACAGGGGACGGGCCAACGTCCTGACTTTC
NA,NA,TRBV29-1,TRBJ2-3,CSVGAASVTDTQYF,TGCAGCGTTGGGGCGGCTAGCGTCACAGATACGCAGTATTTT
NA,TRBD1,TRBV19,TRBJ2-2,CASSMGQTTGELFF,TGTGCCAGTAGTATGGGACAGACCACCGGGGAGCTGTTTTTT
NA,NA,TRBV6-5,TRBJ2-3,CASSLLSGGTDTQYF,TGTGCCAGCAGTTTGCTTTCAGGGGGCACAGATACGCAGTATTTT
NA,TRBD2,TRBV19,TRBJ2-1,CASSMRLAGNNEQFF,TGTGCCAGTAGTATGCGGCTAGCGGGGAACAATGAGCAGTTCTTC
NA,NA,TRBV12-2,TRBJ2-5,CASRFPPLAGDETQYF,TGTGCAAGTCGCTTTCCACCCCTAGCGGGGGATGAGACCCAGTACTTC
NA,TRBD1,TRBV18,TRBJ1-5,CASSPDRGLKSAHQPQHF,TGTGCCAGCTCGCCGGACAGGGGGCTTAAGTCAGCCCATCAGCCCCAGCATTTT
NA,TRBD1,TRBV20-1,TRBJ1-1,CSASRLVRGHTEAFF,TGCAGTGCTAGTAGGTTGGTCAGGGGGCACACTGAAGCTTTCTTT
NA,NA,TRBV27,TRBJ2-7,CASSLRATGWIYEQYF,TGTGCCAGCAGTTTACGTGCGACAGGATGGATCTACGAGCAGTACTTC
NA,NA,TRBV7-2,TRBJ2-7,CASSLQGQGSYEQYF,TGTGCCAGCAGCTTACAGGGGCAAGGGAGCTACGAGCAGTACTTC
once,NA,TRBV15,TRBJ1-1,CATSRDDSLMNTEAFF,TGTGCCACCAGCAGAGACGACAGTTTAATGAACACTGAAGCTTTCTTT
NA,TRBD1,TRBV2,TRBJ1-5,CASSSDRGTLFSNQPQHF,TGTGCCAGCAGTTCGGACAGGGGGACCTTATTTAGCAATCAGCCCCAGCATTTT
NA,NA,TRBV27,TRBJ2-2,CASSFPTNTGELFF,TGTGCCAGCAGTTTCCCTACGAACACCGGGGAGCTGTTTTTT
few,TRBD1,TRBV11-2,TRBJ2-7,CASSLSAGTGTEQYF,TGTGCCAGCAGCTTATCAGCCGGGACAGGGACCGAGCAGTACTTC
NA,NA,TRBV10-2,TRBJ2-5,CASSDASLAQETQYF,TGCGCCAGCAGTGATGCCAGTCTAGCCCAAGAGACCCAGTACTTC
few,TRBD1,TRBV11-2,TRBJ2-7,CASSPNDRGHYEQYF,TGTGCCAGCAGCCCTAACGACAGGGGGCACTACGAGCAGTACTTC
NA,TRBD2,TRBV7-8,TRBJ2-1,CASSSLAGDRNEQFF,TGTGCCAGCAGCTCACTAGCGGGAGACCGGAATGAGCAGTTCTTC
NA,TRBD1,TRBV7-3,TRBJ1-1,CATKTGTDRNTEAFF,TGTGCCACCAAGACCGGGACAGATCGGAACACTGAAGCTTTCTTT
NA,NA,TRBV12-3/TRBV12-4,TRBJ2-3,CASSLSAPDTQYF,TGTGCCAGCAGTTTGAGCGCCCCGGATACGCAGTATTTT
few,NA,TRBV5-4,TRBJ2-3,CASSLSSFGHTQYF,TGTGCCAGCAGCTTGTCTAGCTTTGGCCATACGCAGTATTTT
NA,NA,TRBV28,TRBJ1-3,CASSHGQHSGNTIYF,TGTGCCAGCAGCCACGGACAGCACTCTGGAAACACCATATATTTT
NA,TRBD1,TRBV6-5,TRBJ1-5,CASRQRGPGNQPQHF,TGTGCCAGCAGGCAAAGGGGGCCAGGGAATCAGCCCCAGCATTTT
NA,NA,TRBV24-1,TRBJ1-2,CATSDLSQGNYGYTF,TGTGCCACCAGTGATTTGAGTCAGGGAAACTATGGCTACACCTTC
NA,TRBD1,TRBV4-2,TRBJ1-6,CASSQDRTGNSPLHF,TGTGCCAGCAGCCAAGATCGGACAGGGAATTCACCCCTCCACTTT
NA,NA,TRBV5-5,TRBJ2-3,CASSRVPHTQYF,TGTGCCAGCAGCCGGGTCCCCCATACGCAGTATTTT
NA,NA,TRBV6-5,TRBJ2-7,CASKLLGGSYEQYF,TGTGCCAGCAAACTTTTAGGGGGATCCTACGAGCAGTACTTC
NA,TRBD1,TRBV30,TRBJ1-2,CAWRSPGQDYGYTF,TGTGCCTGGAGATCTCCTGGACAGGACTATGGCTACACCTTC